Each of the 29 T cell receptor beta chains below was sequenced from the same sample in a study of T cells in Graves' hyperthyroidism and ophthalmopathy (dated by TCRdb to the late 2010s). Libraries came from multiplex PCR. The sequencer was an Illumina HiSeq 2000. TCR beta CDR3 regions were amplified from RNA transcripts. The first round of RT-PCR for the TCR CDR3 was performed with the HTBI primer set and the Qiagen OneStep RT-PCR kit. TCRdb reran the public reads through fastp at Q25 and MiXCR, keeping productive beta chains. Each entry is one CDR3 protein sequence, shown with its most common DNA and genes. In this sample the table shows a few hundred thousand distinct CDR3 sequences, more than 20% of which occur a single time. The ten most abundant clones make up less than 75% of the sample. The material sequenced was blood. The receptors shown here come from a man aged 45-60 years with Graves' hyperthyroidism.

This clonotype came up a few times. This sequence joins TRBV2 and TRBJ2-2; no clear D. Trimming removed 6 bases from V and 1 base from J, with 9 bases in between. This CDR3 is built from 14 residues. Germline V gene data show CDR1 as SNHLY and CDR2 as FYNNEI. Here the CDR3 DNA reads TGTGCCAGCAGCGAGACGGAGAACACCGGGGAGCTGTTTTTT. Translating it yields CASSETENTGELFF.

The CDR3 DNA reads TGCAGTGCTAGCAGGGACTACTACGAGCAGTACTTC. Translated: CSASRDYYEQYF. This rearrangement joins TRBV20-1 to TRBJ2-7, with 7 bases aligning to TRBD2. The CDR3 covers 12 residues. Germline V gene data show CDR1 as DFQATT and CDR2 as SNEGSKA (reference sequence). V shed 3 bases and J 3 bases; nucleotides not matched to a gene: 2.

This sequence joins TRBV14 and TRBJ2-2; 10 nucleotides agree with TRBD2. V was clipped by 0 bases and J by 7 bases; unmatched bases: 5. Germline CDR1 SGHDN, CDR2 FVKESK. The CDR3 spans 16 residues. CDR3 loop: CASSQDLAGVSGELFF. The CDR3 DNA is TGTGCCAGCAGCCAAGATCTAGCGGGAGTCAGCGGGGAGCTGTTTTTT.

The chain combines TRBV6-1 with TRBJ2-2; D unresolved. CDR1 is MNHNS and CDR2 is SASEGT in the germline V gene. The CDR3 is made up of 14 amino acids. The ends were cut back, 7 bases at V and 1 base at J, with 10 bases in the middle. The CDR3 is CASKIKLNTGELFF. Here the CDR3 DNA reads TGTGCCAGCAAAATTAAACTGAACACCGGGGAGCTGTTTTTT.

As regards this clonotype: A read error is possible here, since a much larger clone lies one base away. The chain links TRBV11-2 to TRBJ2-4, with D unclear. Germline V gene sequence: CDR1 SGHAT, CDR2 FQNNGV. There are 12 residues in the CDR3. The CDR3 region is CTSSSQRNIQYF. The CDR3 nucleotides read TGTACCAGCAGCTCCCAGCGAAACATTCAGTACTTC.

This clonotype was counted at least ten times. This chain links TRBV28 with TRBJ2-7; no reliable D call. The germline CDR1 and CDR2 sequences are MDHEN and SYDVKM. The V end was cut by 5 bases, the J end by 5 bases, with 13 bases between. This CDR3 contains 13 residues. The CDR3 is CASSPPNQDEQYF. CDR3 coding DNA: TGTGCCAGCAGTCCCCCGAATCAGGACGAGCAGTACTTC.

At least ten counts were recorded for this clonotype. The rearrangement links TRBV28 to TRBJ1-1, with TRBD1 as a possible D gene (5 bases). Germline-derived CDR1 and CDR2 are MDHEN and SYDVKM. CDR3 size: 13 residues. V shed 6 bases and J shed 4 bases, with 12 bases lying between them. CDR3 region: CASSHSGVTEAFF. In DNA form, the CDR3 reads TGTGCCAGCAGCCATTCGGGGGTCACTGAAGCTTTCTTT.

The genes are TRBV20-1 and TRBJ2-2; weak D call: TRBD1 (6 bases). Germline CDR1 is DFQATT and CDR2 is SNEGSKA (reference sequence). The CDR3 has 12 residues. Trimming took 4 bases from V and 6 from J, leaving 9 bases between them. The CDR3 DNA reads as TGCAGTGCTATGGACAGTCCCGGGGAGCTGTTTTTT. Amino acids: CSAMDSPGELFF.

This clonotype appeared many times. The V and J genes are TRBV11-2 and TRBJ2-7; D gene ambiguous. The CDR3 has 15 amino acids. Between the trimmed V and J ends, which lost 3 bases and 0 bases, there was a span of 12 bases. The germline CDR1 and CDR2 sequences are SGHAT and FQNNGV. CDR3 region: CASSFRASLSYEQYF. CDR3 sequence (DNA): TGTGCCAGCAGCTTTAGGGCTAGTCTCTCCTACGAGCAGTACTTC.

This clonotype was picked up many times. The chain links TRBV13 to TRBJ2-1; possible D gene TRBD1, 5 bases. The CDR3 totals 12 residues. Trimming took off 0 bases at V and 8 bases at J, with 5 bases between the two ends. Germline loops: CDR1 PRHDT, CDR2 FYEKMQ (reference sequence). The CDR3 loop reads CASSLGRDEQFF. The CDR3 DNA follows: TGTGCCAGCAGCTTAGGCAGGGATGAGCAGTTCTTC. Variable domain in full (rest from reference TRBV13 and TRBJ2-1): AAGVIQSPRHLIKEKRETATLKCYPIPRHDTVYWYQQGPGQDPQFLISFYEKMQSDKGSIPDRFSAQQFSDYHSELNMSSLELGDSALYFCASSLGRDEQFFGPGTRLTVL.

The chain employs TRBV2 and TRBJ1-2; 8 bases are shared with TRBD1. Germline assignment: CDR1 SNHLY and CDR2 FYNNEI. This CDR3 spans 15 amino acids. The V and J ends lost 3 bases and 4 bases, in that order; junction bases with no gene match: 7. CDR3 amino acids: CASSDRGRPVYGYTF. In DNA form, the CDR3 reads TGTGCCAGCAGTGACAGGGGGCGGCCTGTCTATGGCTACACCTTC.

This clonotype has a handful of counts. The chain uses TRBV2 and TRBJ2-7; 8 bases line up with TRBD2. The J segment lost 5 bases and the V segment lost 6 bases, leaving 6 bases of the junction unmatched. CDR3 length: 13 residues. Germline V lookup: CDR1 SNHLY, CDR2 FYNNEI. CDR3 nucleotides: TGTGCCAGCAGGTCTTTGCGGGAGGACGAGCAGTACTTC. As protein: CASRSLREDEQYF.

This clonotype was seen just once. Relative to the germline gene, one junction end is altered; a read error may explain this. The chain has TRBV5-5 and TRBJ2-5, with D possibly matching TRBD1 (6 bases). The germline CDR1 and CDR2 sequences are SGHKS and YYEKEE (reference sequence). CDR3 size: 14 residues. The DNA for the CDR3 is TGCGCCAGCAGCTCAGGACAGTTTATCAAGACCCAGTACTTC. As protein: CASSSGQFIKTQYF. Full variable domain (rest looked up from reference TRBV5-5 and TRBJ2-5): DAGVTQSPTHLIKTRGQQVTLRCSPISGHKSVSWYQQVLGQGPQFIFQYYEKEERGRGNFPDRFSARQFPNYSSELNVNALLLGDSALYLCASSSGQFIKTQYFGPGTRLLVL.

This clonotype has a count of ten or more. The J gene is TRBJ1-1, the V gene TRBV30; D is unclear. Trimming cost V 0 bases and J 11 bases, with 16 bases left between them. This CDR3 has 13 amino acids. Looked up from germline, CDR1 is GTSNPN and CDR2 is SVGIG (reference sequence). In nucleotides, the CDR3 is TGTGCCTGGAGTGTCGGCAGGAGTTTTTCTGCTTTCTTT. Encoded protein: CAWSVGRSFSAFF.

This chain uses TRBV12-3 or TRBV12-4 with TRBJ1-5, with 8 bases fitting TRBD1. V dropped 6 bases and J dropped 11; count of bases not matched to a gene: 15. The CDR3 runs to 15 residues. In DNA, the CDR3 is TGTGCCAGCAGCACTACAGGGGGGCGAAGCCAGTCCCAGCATTTT. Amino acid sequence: CASSTTGGRSQSQHF.

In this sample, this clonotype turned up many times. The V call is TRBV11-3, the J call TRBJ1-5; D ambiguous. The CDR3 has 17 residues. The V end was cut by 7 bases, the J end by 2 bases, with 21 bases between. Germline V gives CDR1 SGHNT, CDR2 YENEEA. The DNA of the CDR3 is TGTGCCAGCATCCCAGACACTCAGCAAAGGGGCAATCAGCCCCAGCATTTT. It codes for CASIPDTQQRGNQPQHF.

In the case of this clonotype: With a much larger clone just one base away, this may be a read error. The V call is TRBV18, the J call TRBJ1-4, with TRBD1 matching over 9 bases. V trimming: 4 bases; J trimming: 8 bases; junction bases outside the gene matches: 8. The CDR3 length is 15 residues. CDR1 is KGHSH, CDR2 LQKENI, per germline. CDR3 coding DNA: TGTGCCAGCTCACTGGGACAGGGTAATGACGAAAAACTGTTTTTT. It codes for CASSLGQGNDEKLFF.

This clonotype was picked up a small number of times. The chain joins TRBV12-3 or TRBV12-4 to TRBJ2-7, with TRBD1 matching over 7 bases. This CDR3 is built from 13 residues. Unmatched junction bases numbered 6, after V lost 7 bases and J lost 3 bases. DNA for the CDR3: TGTGCCAGCACTCCGGGACAGATCTACGAGCAGTACTTC. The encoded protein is CASTPGQIYEQYF.

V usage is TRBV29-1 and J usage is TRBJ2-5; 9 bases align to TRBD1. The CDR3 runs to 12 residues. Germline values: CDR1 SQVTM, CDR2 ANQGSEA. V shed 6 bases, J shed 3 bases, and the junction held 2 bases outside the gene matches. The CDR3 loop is CSVGDREETQYF. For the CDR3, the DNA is TGCAGCGTGGGGGACAGGGAAGAGACCCAGTACTTC.

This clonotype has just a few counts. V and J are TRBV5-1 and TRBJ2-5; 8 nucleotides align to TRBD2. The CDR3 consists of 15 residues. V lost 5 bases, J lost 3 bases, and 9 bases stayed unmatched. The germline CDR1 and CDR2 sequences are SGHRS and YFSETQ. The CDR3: CASSREGMPKETQYF. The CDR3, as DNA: TGCGCCAGCAGTCGGGAGGGGATGCCCAAAGAGACCCAGTACTTC. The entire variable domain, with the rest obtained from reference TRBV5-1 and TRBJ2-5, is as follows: KAGVTQTPRYLIKTRGQQVTLSCSPISGHRSVSWYQQTPGQGLQFLFEYFSETQRNKGNFPGRFSGRQFSNSRSEMNVSTLELGDSALYLCASSREGMPKETQYFGPGTRLLVL.

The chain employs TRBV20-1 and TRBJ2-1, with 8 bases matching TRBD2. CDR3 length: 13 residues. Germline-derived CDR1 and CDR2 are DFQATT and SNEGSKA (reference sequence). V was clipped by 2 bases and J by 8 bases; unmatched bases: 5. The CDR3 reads CSARRLAMDEQFF. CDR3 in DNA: TGCAGTGCTAGAAGACTAGCGATGGATGAGCAGTTCTTC.

The CDR3 DNA follows: TGTGCCAGCAGTTTATCGATGGGGGTCCCTTATGATGGCTACACCTTC. Translating gives CASSLSMGVPYDGYTF. The chain recombines TRBV27 with TRBJ1-2, with D maybe TRBD1 (5 bases). Germline values: CDR1 MNHEY, CDR2 SMNVEV (reference sequence). The V end lost 0 bases, the J end lost 6 bases, and 17 bases lay between the germline ends. The CDR3 runs to 16 residues.

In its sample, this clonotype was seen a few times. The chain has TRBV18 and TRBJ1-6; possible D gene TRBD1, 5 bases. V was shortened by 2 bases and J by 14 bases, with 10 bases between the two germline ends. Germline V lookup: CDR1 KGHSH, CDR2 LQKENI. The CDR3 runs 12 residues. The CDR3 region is CASSPEGTSLHF. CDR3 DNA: TGTGCCAGCTCACCAGAGGGGACCTCCCTCCACTTT.

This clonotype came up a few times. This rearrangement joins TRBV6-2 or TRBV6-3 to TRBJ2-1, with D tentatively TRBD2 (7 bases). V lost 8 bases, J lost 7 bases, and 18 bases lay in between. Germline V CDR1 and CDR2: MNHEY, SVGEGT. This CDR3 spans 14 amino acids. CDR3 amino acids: CASGGDDRWNEQFF. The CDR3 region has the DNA TGTGCCAGCGGGGGGGACGACAGGTGGAATGAGCAGTTCTTC.

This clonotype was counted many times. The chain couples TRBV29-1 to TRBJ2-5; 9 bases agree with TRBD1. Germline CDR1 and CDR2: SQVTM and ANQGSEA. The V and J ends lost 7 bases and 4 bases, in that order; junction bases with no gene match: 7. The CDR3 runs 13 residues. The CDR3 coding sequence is TGCAGCGCCCGGGACAGGGAGGGAGAGACCCAGTACTTC. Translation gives CSARDREGETQYF.

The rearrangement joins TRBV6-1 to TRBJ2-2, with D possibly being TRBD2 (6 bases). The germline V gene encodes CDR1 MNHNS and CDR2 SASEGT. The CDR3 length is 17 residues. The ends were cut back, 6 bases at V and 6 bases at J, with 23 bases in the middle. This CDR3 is CASSTLSGVGGSGELFF. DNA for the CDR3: TGTGCCAGCAGCACCCTCTCGGGGGTTGGAGGCTCCGGGGAGCTGTTTTTT.

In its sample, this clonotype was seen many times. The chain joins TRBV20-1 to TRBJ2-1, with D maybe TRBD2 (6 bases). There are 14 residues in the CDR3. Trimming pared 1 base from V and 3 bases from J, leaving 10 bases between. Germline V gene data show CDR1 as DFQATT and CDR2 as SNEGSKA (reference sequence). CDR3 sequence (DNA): TGCAGTGCTAGAGGGGGAGGACGCTACAATGAGCAGTTCTTC. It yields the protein CSARGGGRYNEQFF.

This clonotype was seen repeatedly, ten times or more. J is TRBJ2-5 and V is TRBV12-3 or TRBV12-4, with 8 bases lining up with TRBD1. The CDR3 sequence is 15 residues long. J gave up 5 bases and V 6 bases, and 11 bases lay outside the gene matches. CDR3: CASSSVRTGRETQYF. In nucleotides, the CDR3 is TGTGCCAGCAGCAGCGTCAGGACAGGGAGGGAGACCCAGTACTTC.

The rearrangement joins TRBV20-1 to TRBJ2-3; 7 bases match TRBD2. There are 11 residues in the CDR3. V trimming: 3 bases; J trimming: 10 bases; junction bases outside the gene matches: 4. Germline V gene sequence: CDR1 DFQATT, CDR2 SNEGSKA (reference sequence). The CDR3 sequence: CSASAGDAQYF. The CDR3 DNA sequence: TGCAGTGCTAGTGCGGGAGACGCGCAGTATTTT.